This T cell receptor (beta chain) was found in a study of blood T cell repertoires in COVID-19. Across the study: COVID-19 samples from acute and convalescent phases originated in the United States, Italy and Spain. Sample material is recorded as cDNA or gDNA derived from T cells, B-cell-depleted T cells, or PBMCs.

Authors' processing steps: Estimates of nucleated cell counts were drawn from the amplification of reference gene primers. Here immunoSEQ multiplex PCR was the method, and the copy in TCRdb shows in-frame clones only, minus some. That table furnishes V, J and clone size, whereas the DNA furnished D and trimming. This sample yields about 230,000 clones, of which approximately 82% are seen a single time; about 2.3% belongs to the top ten. This clone came up a few times. This sample includes further DNA sequences coding for the same CDR3. Trimming took 3 bases from V and 8 from J, leaving 10 bases between them. The CDR3 is made up of 11 amino acids. CDR1 and CDR2 from the germline V gene are GTSNPN and SVGIG (reference sequence).

This TCR was sampled from a man aged 40-49 years who had recovered from COVID-19. Sequencing input: peripheral blood. V usage is TRBV30 and J usage is TRBJ1-1; D gene uncertain. Here the CDR3 reads CAWSADIEAFF. For the CDR3, the DNA is TGTGCCTGGAGCGCAGACATCGAAGCTTTCTTT.